This entry describes one T cell receptor beta chain. Its antigen remains unknown. The CDR3 has 16 residues. From germline, CDR1 is SGHTA and CDR2 FQGNSA. Trimming took 7 bases from V and 1 from J; bases not matched to a gene: 9. The people who gave samples were healthy Caucasians from Russia, aged about 6 to 100. The data stem from a study of blood T cells in healthy people across ages. General study findings and limits: Older individuals had lower TCR beta diversity per million T cells (the decline was roughly linear). No one knew whether donors had CMV, which possibly confounded expanded clonotype changes. TCR beta diversity was tightly associated with the proportion of naive T cells.

Next came a second PCR, run for roughly 6 to 11 cycles, which used a sample-barcoded 5' primer along with a J-beta primer mix. Each CDR3 protein gets one entry after TCRdb re-called the 5' RACE reads with MiXCR. This sample has 1.5 million to 2 million distinct CDR3 sequences; about 30% occur once, and the top ten carry 7.7%. The sequenced material came from blood. The clonotype comes from a woman aged 25 to 45 in good health. The V and J genes are TRBV7-2 and TRBJ2-3, with 9 bases matching TRBD2. CDR3 amino acids: CASTYRGLAGTDTQYF. CDR3 bases: TGTGCCAGCACGTACCGGGGACTAGCTGGCACAGATACGCAGTATTTT.